This T cell receptor (beta chain) was sequenced in a study of T cells in Graves' hyperthyroidism and ophthalmopathy. Study-level results: The blood repertoire included most of the expanded thyroid clonotypes above 0.001.

Amplification of TCR beta CDR3 regions was performed using RNA transcripts as template. The TCR CDR3 first-round RT-PCR relied on the HTBI primer set. TCRdb recomputed calls from the multiplex PCR reads with MiXCR, one row per CDR3 protein. The table records under 400,000 distinct CDR3 sequences, roughly 13% of them present only once. V was pared by 4 bases and J by 5 bases, with 9 bases of the junction left unmatched. There are 14 residues in the CDR3. Germline CDR1 is SGDLS and CDR2 is YYNGEE. Reasons for excluding patients were uncontrolled infection, other autoimmune disease, pregnancy or lactation. As to this clonotype: The target antigen is unknown.

V usage is TRBV9 and J usage is TRBJ2-7; 7 positions agree with TRBD1. The material sequenced was blood. This TCR came from a woman between 18 and 30 years old with Graves' hyperthyroidism. The CDR3 nucleotides read TGTGCCAGCAGCCCACGACAGGGTGGCCACGAGCAGTACTTC. Residues: CASSPRQGGHEQYF.